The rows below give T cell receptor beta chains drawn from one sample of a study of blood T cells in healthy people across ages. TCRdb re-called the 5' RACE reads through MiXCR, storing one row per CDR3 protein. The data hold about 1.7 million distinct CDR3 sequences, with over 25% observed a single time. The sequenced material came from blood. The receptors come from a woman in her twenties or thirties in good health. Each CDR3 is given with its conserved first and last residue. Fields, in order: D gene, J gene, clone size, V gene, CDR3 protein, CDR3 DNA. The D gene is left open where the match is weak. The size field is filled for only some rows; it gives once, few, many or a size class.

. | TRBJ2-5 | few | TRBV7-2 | CASSLLSAGKETQYF | TGTGCCAGCAGCTTACTTAGCGCGGGAAAAGAGACCCAGTACTTC
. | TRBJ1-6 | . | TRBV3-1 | CASSQSDSGSPLHF | TGTGCCAGCAGCCAATCCGACAGCGGATCACCCCTCCACTTT
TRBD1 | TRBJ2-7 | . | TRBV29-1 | CSVGMTGSEQYF | TGCAGCGTTGGAATGACAGGGTCCGAGCAGTACTTC
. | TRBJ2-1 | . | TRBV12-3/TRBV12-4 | CASSPNHEQFF | TGTGCCAGCAGCCCTAACCATGAGCAGTTCTTC
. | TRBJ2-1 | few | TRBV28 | CASSLFLLGAGHEQFF | .
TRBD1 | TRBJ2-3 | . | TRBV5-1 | CASSGETGGADTQYF | TGTGCCAGCAGTGGTGAGACAGGGGGCGCAGATACGCAGTATTTT
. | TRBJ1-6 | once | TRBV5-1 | CASSPEPGRINSPLHF | TGCGCCAGCAGCCCGGAACCGGGACGGATCAATTCACCCCTCCACTTT
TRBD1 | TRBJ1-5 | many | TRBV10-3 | CATQTGDQPQHF | TGTGCCACCCAAACAGGGGACCAGCCCCAGCATTTT
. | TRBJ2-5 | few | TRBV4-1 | CASSLGYTGSRETQYF | TGCGCCAGCAGCCTCGGGTACACGGGCTCTAGAGAGACCCAGTACTTC
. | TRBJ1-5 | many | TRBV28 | CASSPHLGVEYSNQPQHF | TGTGCCAGCAGTCCCCATTTAGGAGTGGAATATAGCAATCAGCCCCAGCATTTT
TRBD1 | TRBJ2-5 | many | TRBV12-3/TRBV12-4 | CASTPGQGGETQYF | TGTGCCAGCACCCCCGGACAGGGAGGAGAGACCCAGTACTTC
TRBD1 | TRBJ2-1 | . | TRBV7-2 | CASGFRTGEYNEQFF | TGTGCCAGCGGCTTCCGGACAGGAGAATACAATGAGCAGTTCTTC
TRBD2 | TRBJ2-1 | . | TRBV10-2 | CASRTGGGVQFF | TGCGCCAGCAGGACGGGGGGAGGAGTGCAGTTCTTC
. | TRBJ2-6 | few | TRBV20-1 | CSASDVSGANVLTF | TGCAGTGCTTCGGATGTTTCTGGGGCCAACGTCCTGACTTTC
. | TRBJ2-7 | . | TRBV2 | CASSEVPGNEQYF | TGTGCCAGCAGTGAAGTGCCGGGCAATGAGCAGTACTTC
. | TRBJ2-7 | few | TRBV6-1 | CASSDRAQDEQYF | TGTGCCAGCAGTGATCGGGCCCAGGACGAGCAGTACTTC
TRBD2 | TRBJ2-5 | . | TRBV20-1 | CSASKSTSGQETQYF | TGCAGTGCTTCCAAATCAACTAGCGGCCAAGAGACCCAGTACTTC
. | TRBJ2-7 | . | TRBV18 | CASSELYGPSYEQYF | TGTGCCAGCTCAGAACTCTACGGGCCCTCCTACGAGCAGTACTTC
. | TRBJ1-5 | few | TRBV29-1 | CIVVGGRAQHF | TGCATCGTTGTGGGGGGTAGGGCCCAGCATTTT
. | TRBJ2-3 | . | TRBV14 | CASSYNGPPVQDTQYF | TGTGCCAGCAGCTATAACGGGCCTCCCGTGCAAGATACGCAGTATTTT
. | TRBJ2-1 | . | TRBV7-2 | CASSTGRLQFF | TGTGCCAGCAGCACGGGACGGCTGCAGTTCTTC
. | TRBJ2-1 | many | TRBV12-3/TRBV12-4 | CASATGTSEQFF | TGTGCCAGCGCGACCGGGACTTCAGAGCAGTTCTTC
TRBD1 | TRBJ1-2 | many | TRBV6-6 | CASRADRAIGYTF | TGTGCCAGCAGGGCGGACAGGGCTATCGGCTACACCTTC
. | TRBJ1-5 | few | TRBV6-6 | CASGPSDRSNQPQHF | TGTGCCAGCGGGCCGAGTGACAGAAGCAATCAGCCCCAGCATTTT
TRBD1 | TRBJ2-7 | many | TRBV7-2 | CASSSLASGQGPYEQYF | TGTGCCAGCAGCTCTCTCGCGTCTGGACAGGGACCCTACGAGCAGTACTTC
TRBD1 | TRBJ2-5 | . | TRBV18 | CASSRPGTGGRRETQYF | TGTGCCAGCTCCCGTCCCGGGACAGGGGGACGTAGGGAGACCCAGTACTTC
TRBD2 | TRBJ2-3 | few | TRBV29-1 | CSARGVVTDTQYF | TGCAGCGCCCGGGGGGTCGTGACAGATACGCAGTATTTT
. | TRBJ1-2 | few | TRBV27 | CASSRGINYGYTF | TGTGCCAGCAGTCGTGGAATCAACTATGGCTACACCTTC
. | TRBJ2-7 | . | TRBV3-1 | CASSQDFGVSYEQYF | TGTGCCAGCAGCCAAGATTTTGGGGTCAGCTACGAGCAGTACTTC
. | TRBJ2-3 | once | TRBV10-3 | CAIRPDATVQDTQYF | TGTGCCATCAGGCCCGACGCGACAGTGCAAGATACGCAGTATTTT
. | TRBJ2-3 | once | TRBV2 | CASTHADSRSSHTQYF | TGTGCCAGCACTCATGCGGACAGCCGGTCCTCGCATACGCAGTATTTT
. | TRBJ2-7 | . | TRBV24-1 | CATSAGDGYEQYF | TGTGCCACCAGTGCCGGCGACGGCTACGAGCAGTACTTC
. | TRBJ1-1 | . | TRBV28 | CASSLRAITEAFF | TGTGCCAGCAGTTTGAGGGCAATCACTGAAGCTTTCTTT
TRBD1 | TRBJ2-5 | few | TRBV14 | CASSQGAGGSETQYF | TGTGCCAGCAGCCAAGGAGCAGGGGGATCGGAGACCCAGTACTTC
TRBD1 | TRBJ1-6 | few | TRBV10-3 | CATRQGDSPLHF | TGTGCCACAAGACAGGGCGATTCACCCCTCCACTTT
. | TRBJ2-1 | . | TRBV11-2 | CASSLRQQLSYNEQFF | TGTGCCAGCAGCTTAAGGCAGCAACTATCCTACAATGAGCAGTTCTTC
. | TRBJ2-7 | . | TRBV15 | CATSRGGPQVYEQYF | TGTGCCACCAGCAGAGGCGGCCCGCAGGTATACGAGCAGTACTTC
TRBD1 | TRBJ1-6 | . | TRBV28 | CASSEGQPKFSPLHF | TGTGCCAGCAGTGAGGGACAGCCTAAATTTTCACCCCTCCACTTT
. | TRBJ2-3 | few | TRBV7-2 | CASSPHRRLNTQYF | TGTGCCAGCAGCCCCCATCGGCGGTTAAATACGCAGTATTTT
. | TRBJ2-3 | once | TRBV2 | CASESSTTQYF | TGTGCCAGCGAGTCTAGTACTACGCAGTATTTT
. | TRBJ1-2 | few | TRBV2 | CASSPAARGGNYGYTF | TGTGCCAGCAGTCCCGCCGCCCGAGGAGGAAACTATGGCTACACCTTC
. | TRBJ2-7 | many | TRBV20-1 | CSARAGDSGGGYEQYF | TGCAGTGCTAGAGCGGGGGACAGTGGCGGAGGGTACGAGCAGTACTTC
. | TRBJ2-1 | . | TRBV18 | CASSPGQQVPNEQFF | TGTGCCAGCTCACCAGGGCAGCAGGTGCCCAATGAGCAGTTCTTC
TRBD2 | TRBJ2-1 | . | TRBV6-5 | CASKRASGRVNNEQFF | TGTGCCAGCAAACGGGCTAGCGGGAGGGTCAACAATGAGCAGTTCTTC
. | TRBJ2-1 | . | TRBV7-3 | CASSRIGGVSYNEQFF | TGCGCCAGCAGCCGAATAGGGGGAGTGTCCTACAATGAGCAGTTCTTC